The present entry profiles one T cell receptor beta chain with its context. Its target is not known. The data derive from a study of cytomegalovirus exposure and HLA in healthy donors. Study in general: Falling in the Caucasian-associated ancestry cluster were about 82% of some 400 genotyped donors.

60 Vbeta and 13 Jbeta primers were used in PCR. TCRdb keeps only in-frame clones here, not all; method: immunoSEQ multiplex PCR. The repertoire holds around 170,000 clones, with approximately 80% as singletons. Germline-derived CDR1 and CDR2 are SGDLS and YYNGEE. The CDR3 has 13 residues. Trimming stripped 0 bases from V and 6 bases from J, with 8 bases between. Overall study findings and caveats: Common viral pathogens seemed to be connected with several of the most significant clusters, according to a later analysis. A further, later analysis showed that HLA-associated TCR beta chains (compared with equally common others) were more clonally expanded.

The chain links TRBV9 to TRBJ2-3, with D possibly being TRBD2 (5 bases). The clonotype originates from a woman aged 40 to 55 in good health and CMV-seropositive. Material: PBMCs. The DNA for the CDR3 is TGTGCCAGCAGCGTAGAAGCGGCGGATACGCAGTATTTT. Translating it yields CASSVEAADTQYF.